Presented here are 32 T cell receptor beta chains from one specimen sequenced in a study of T-cell memory formation after mild COVID-19. TCRdb ran MiXCR on the 5' RACE reads and lists one entry per CDR3 protein. This table holds about 150,000 distinct CDR3 sequences, 15% to 20% found once. Material for sequencing was PBMCs or a T cell subset sorted from them (not recorded which). The receptor source for this set is an adult woman who had mild COVID-19 (a few samples of this study predate the infection). Cell type and time point are not known.

The gene calls are TRBV12-3 or TRBV12-4 and TRBJ2-1; a weak D match, TRBD2 (6 bases). V was trimmed by 6 bases and J by 5 bases, leaving 23 bases between them. The CDR3 runs 17 residues. CDR3 loop: CASRGGFQSSGDNEQFF. As DNA, the CDR3 is TGTGCCAGCAGGGGGGGTTTTCAGAGTTCCGGCGACAATGAGCAGTTCTTC.

This clonotype occurred a few times. The J gene is TRBJ1-2, the V gene TRBV7-3, with TRBD1 matching 7 bases. In germline, CDR1 is SGHTA, CDR2 FQGTGA. The V gene end was trimmed by 2 bases and the J gene end by 0 bases; junction bases not matched to a gene: 6. This CDR3 region has 16 residues. CDR3 protein: CASSLGGTASNYGYTF. Here the CDR3 DNA reads TGTGCCAGCAGCTTAGGGGGGACAGCTTCTAACTATGGCTACACCTTC.

This clonotype was counted at least ten times. V gene TRBV12-3 or TRBV12-4 combines with J gene TRBJ1-3; D gene unclear. Trimming cost V 2 bases and J 2 bases, with 7 bases left between them. This CDR3 region has 14 residues. In nucleotides, the CDR3 is TGTGCCAGCAGTTTATCAGTGGCTGGAAACACCATATATTTT. Translating gives CASSLSVAGNTIYF.

This clonotype has only a few counts. The rearrangement links TRBV24-1 to TRBJ2-7; perhaps TRBD2 as D (5 bases). CDR1 and CDR2 (germline): KGHDR, SFDVKD. Trimming pared 5 bases from V and 8 bases from J, leaving 9 bases between. The CDR3 length is 11 residues. The CDR3 loop is CATSAGIQQYF. CDR3 nucleotides: TGTGCCACCAGTGCCGGGATCCAGCAGTACTTC.

The V gene is TRBV29-1, the J gene TRBJ1-2; unclear D gene. V gave up 4 bases and J gave up 1 base, with 4 bases separating them. The CDR3 contains 11 residues. Per the germline V gene, CDR1 is SQVTM and CDR2 is ANQGSEA. CDR3 in amino acids: CSVAVNYGYTF. The CDR3, as DNA: TGCAGCGTTGCAGTTAACTATGGCTACACCTTC. Supplemented by reference TRBV29-1 and TRBJ1-2, the full variable domain reads SAVISQKPSRDICQRGTSLTIQCQVDSQVTMMFWYRQQPGQSLTLIATANQGSEATYESGFVIDKFPISRPNLTFSTLTVSNMSPEDSSIYLCSVAVNYGYTFGSGTRLTVV.

The sample holds many counts of this clonotype. The chain employs TRBV5-1 and TRBJ2-7; TRBD1 matches 10 bases. The CDR3 runs 17 residues. Germline CDR1 and CDR2: SGHRS and YFSETQ. Losses at the gene ends were 5 bases for V and 5 bases for J; bases not matched to a gene: 16. CDR3 sequence reads: CASRTSGTGDLLHEQYF. The CDR3, as DNA: TGCGCCAGCAGGACCTCCGGGACAGGGGATCTTCTCCACGAGCAGTACTTC.

V is TRBV12-3 or TRBV12-4 and J is TRBJ2-5; 11 nucleotides agree with TRBD2. This CDR3 contains 17 residues. V lost 6 bases to trimming and J lost 2 bases; unmatched junction nucleotides: 11. CDR3 protein: CASSAGWASGGQETQYF. The CDR3 DNA follows: TGTGCCAGCAGCGCTGGATGGGCTAGCGGGGGGCAAGAGACCCAGTACTTC.

V and J are TRBV4-1 and TRBJ2-3; TRBD2 matches at 15 bases. Germline values: CDR1 MGHRA, CDR2 YSYEKL. There are 19 residues in the CDR3. V was pared by 4 bases and J by 0 bases, with 8 bases of the junction left unmatched. This CDR3 reads CASSPLLGLAGGSTDTQYF. CDR3 in DNA: TGCGCCAGCAGCCCGCTCCTGGGACTAGCGGGGGGCAGCACAGATACGCAGTATTTT.

In nucleotides, the CDR3 is TGTGCCATCAGCCCTGTTAGGCCAGCTCAAGAGACCCAGTACTTC. This codes for CAISPVRPAQETQYF. The chain combines TRBV10-3 with TRBJ2-5; no firm D call. This CDR3 contains 15 residues. Germline V gene data show CDR1 as ENHRY and CDR2 as SYGVKD. The V end was cut by 6 bases, the J end by 2 bases, with 16 bases between.

The chain joins TRBV7-9 to TRBJ1-2; TRBD1 might be the D (5 bases). Germline-derived CDR1 and CDR2 are SEHNR and FQNEAQ (reference sequence). The CDR3 length is 15 residues. The V and J ends lost 4 bases and 6 bases respectively, with 18 bases between them. CDR3 in amino acids: CASSSLPSKGDGYTF. CDR3 nucleotides: TGTGCCAGCAGCTCTCTTCCATCAAAAGGGGATGGCTACACCTTC. The whole variable domain, remainder taken from reference TRBV7-9 and TRBJ1-2, is DTGVSQNPRHKITKRGQNVTFRCDPISEHNRLYWYRQTLGQGPEFLTYFQNEAQLEKSRLLSDRFSAERPKGSFSTLEIQRTEQGDSAMYLCASSSLPSKGDGYTFGSGTRLTVV.

This clonotype has a handful of counts. CDR3 bases: TGTGCCAGCAGTGATGGGACTCCTAATAGCGCCGGGGAGCTGTTTTTT. Encoded protein: CASSDGTPNSAGELFF. This chain joins TRBV9 and TRBJ2-2; TRBD2 might be the D (6 bases). Trimming removed 5 bases from V and 6 bases from J, with 20 bases in between. In germline, CDR1 is SGDLS, CDR2 YYNGEE. The CDR3 spans 16 residues.

A few counts support this clonotype. The chain combines TRBV7-2 with TRBJ2-1; 7 bases are shared with TRBD2. The germline V gene has CDR1 SGHTA and CDR2 FQGNSA. J gave up 2 bases and V 4 bases, and 5 bases lay outside the gene matches. This CDR3 has 15 residues. For the CDR3, the DNA is TGTGCCAGCAGCTCCGAGGCGGGAGCCTACAATGAGCAGTTCTTC. This gives the protein CASSSEAGAYNEQFF.

The chain combines TRBV7-9 with TRBJ2-7; 8 nucleotides match TRBD1. Losses at the gene ends were 2 bases for V and 3 bases for J; bases not matched to a gene: 18. Germline lookup yields CDR1 SEHNR and CDR2 FQNEAQ (reference sequence). The CDR3 has 19 amino acids. CDR3 coding DNA: TGTGCCAGCAGCTTAAGGGGAGGACAGGGTTCAATCTTACGCTACGAGCAGTACTTC. This encodes CASSLRGGQGSILRYEQYF.

The chain combines TRBV5-1 with TRBJ2-2; 7 bases match TRBD1. This CDR3 region has 16 residues. J was trimmed by 5 bases and V by 2 bases; bases with no gene match: 9. Per germline, CDR1 SGHRS and CDR2 YFSETQ. CDR3 region: CASSFGPGGNTGELFF. DNA for the CDR3: TGCGCCAGCAGCTTTGGGCCAGGGGGAAATACCGGGGAGCTGTTTTTT.

At least ten counts were recorded for this clonotype. V gene TRBV6-4 combines with J gene TRBJ1-5; 7 bases line up with TRBD1. CDR3 length: 13 residues. From germline, CDR1 is MRHNA and CDR2 SNTAGT. V gave up 3 bases and J gave up 7 bases; unmatched junction bases: 3. The CDR3: CASSETGKQPQHF. In DNA, the CDR3 is TGTGCCAGCAGTGAGACAGGGAAGCAGCCCCAGCATTTT.

V is TRBV7-3 and J is TRBJ2-5; TRBD2 is a possible D gene (7 bases). CDR1 is SGHTA and CDR2 is FQGTGA in the germline V gene. V lost 1 base to trimming and J lost 12 bases, with 21 bases between them. The CDR3 totals 15 residues. CDR3 loop: CASSLNPPGLGGEYF. The CDR3 DNA reads as TGTGCCAGCAGCTTAAACCCCCCGGGGCTAGGGGGGGAGTACTTC.

The genes are TRBV6-1 and TRBJ2-7; 8 bases are shared with TRBD1. The germline V gene has CDR1 MNHNS and CDR2 SASEGT. CDR3 length equals 13 residues. J lost 6 bases, V lost 4 bases, and 5 bases had no gene match. For the CDR3, the DNA is TGTGCCAGCAGTGCCCCAGGACAGGGCGAGCAGTACTTC. Translated, it gives CASSAPGQGEQYF.

In this sample, this clonotype turned up once. The rearrangement joins TRBV12-3 or TRBV12-4 to TRBJ1-4; no reliable D call. The CDR3 totals 12 residues. V lost 6 bases and J lost 13, with 15 bases in between. CDR3 nucleotide sequence: TGTGCCAGCAGCGCCCGGGGTATGATACTGTTTTTT. It translates to CASSARGMILFF.

The genes are TRBV7-3 and TRBJ2-1; D is uncertain. The CDR3 runs to 13 residues. CDR1 SGHTA and CDR2 FQGTGA come from the germline V gene. Trimming shortened V by 4 bases and J by 3 bases, and 7 bases separated the two germline ends. The DNA of the CDR3 is TGTGCCAGCAGCTCCAAAGGCTACAATGAGCAGTTCTTC. Amino acid sequence: CASSSKGYNEQFF.

This clonotype showed up many times. The V call is TRBV12-3 or TRBV12-4, the J call TRBJ2-2; 7 bases are a match to TRBD2. The CDR3 extends over 17 amino acids. V was clipped by 0 bases and J by 7 bases; unmatched bases: 11. The CDR3 reads CASSLASTSADGGELFF. The CDR3 DNA reads as TGTGCCAGCAGTTTAGCGTCCACTAGCGCCGACGGCGGGGAGCTGTTTTTT.

There are a few counts of this clonotype. This rearrangement joins TRBV7-9 to TRBJ1-4; D is undetermined. Germline V gene data show CDR1 as SEHNR and CDR2 as FQNEAQ (reference sequence). V was cut by 9 bases and J by 5 bases, with 13 bases left in between. The CDR3 is 13 residues long. This CDR3 is CASSPGGNEKLFF. CDR3 DNA: TGTGCCAGTTCACCCGGAGGGAATGAAAAACTGTTTTTT.

The rearrangement joins TRBV7-3 to TRBJ1-1; TRBD1 is a possible D gene (5 bases). The V gene's germline CDR1 is SGHTA and CDR2 FQGTGA. V lost 5 bases and J 1 base, leaving 14 bases between the germline ends. CDR3 size: 15 residues. The CDR3 nucleotides read TGTGCCAGCAGCCAGGGCCATCGGGGGAACACTGAAGCTTTCTTT. It is translated as CASSQGHRGNTEAFF.

The V call is TRBV12-3 or TRBV12-4, the J call TRBJ2-3, with D possibly being TRBD1 (5 bases). V was cut by 4 bases and J by 3 bases, with 11 bases left in between. This CDR3 is 14 amino acids long. CDR3: CASSYQGRTDTQYF. The DNA of the CDR3 is TGTGCCAGCAGTTATCAGGGCAGAACAGATACGCAGTATTTT.

The V gene is TRBV11-2, the J gene TRBJ2-6; no firm D call. The length of the CDR3 is 15 residues. Germline lookup yields CDR1 SGHAT and CDR2 FQNNGV. Deletions cut 1 base from V and 4 bases from J, with 8 bases between. The CDR3: CASSLVRSGANVLTF. CDR3 nucleotide sequence: TGTGCCAGCAGCTTAGTGAGATCAGGGGCCAACGTCCTGACTTTC.

The J gene is TRBJ2-7, the V gene TRBV6-2 or TRBV6-3, with D unclear. V gave up 2 bases and J gave up 5 bases, with 4 bases separating them. Germline V lookup: CDR1 MNHEY, CDR2 SVGEGT. The CDR3 has 11 amino acids. The CDR3 nucleotides read TGTGCCAGCAGTTACCTTCACGAGCAGTACTTC. Residues: CASSYLHEQYF.

This clonotype was observed a handful of times. This chain uses TRBV5-5 with TRBJ2-7; 7 positions match TRBD2. The CDR3 has 14 residues. Germline CDR1 is SGHKS and CDR2 is YYEKEE (reference sequence). The junction had 7 bases not matched to a gene; V was cut back by 2 bases and J by 5 bases. CDR3 bases: TGTGCCAGCAGCTTACTTCAGGGAGGGCACGAGCAGTACTTC. This sequence encodes CASSLLQGGHEQYF. Using reference TRBV5-5 and TRBJ2-7 for the parts outside the CDR3, the full variable domain is DAGVTQSPTHLIKTRGQQVTLRCSPISGHKSVSWYQQVLGQGPQFIFQYYEKEERGRGNFPDRFSARQFPNYSSELNVNALLLGDSALYLCASSLLQGGHEQYFGPGTRLTVT.

In its sample, this clonotype was seen a few times. This chain links TRBV7-6 with TRBJ1-1, with a weak D call TRBD1 (6 bases). CDR1 and CDR2 from the germline V gene are SGHVS and FNYEAQ. The CDR3 extends over 14 amino acids. The germline V and J ends were trimmed by 4 bases and 0 bases, with 9 bases remaining between them. CDR3 protein: CASSSQGMNTEAFF. The CDR3 DNA is TGTGCCAGCAGCTCACAGGGAATGAACACTGAAGCTTTCTTT.

A few counts support this clonotype. This chain uses TRBV20-1 with TRBJ2-7; 10 nucleotides agree with TRBD2. V trimming: 0 bases; J trimming: 0 bases; junction bases outside the gene matches: 5. Germline V gene sequence: CDR1 DFQATT, CDR2 SNEGSKA (reference sequence). The CDR3 sequence is 16 residues long. Here the CDR3 reads CSARDLLAGTSYEQYF. The CDR3, as DNA: TGCAGTGCTAGAGATTTACTAGCGGGGACCTCCTACGAGCAGTACTTC.

V usage is TRBV11-3 and J usage is TRBJ2-2, with 7 bases lining up with TRBD2. The CDR3 is 16 amino acids. V dropped 0 bases and J dropped 7; count of bases not matched to a gene: 8. Per the germline V gene, CDR1 is SGHNT and CDR2 is YENEEA. The CDR3 loop reads CASSLDGSSGGGELFF. The CDR3 DNA reads as TGTGCCAGCAGCTTAGATGGTTCTAGCGGAGGCGGGGAGCTGTTTTTT. Based on the CDR3 plus reference TRBV11-3 and TRBJ2-2, the full variable domain is EAGVVQSPRYKIIEKKQPVAFWCNPISGHNTLYWYLQNLGQGPELLIRYENEEAVDDSQLPKDRFSAERLKGVDSTLKIQPAELGDSAVYLCASSLDGSSGGGELFFGEGSRLTVL.

V gene TRBV6-5 combines with J gene TRBJ2-2, with unresolved D. With 1 base removed from V and 10 bases from J, the gap between germline ends came to 7 bases. This CDR3 contains 12 residues. CDR1 is MNHEY and CDR2 is SVGAGI in the germline V gene. CDR3 region: CASSYLHKELFF. The CDR3 region has the DNA TGTGCCAGCAGTTACTTGCATAAGGAGCTGTTTTTT.

The rearrangement uses TRBV30 and TRBJ2-1; 16 positions agree with TRBD2. The V segment lost 3 bases and the J segment 3 bases; nucleotides outside the gene matches: 17. The germline gives CDR1 GTSNPN, CDR2 SVGIG (reference sequence). This CDR3 comprises 21 residues. The CDR3 protein is CAWSPGTSGGGRPLVYNEQFF. As DNA, the CDR3 is TGTGCCTGGAGCCCGGGGACTAGCGGGGGGGGCCGCCCGCTTGTCTACAATGAGCAGTTCTTC.

This clonotype occurred a few times. J is TRBJ2-5 and V is TRBV5-1; D is perhaps TRBD1 (5 bases). The CDR3 runs 14 residues. Germline loops: CDR1 SGHRS, CDR2 YFSETQ. V was pared by 0 bases and J by 5 bases, with 11 bases between. CDR3 sequence reads: CASSLESRGETQYF. As DNA, the CDR3 is TGCGCCAGCAGCTTGGAGAGTAGGGGTGAGACCCAGTACTTC.